This T cell receptor (beta chain) emerged from a study of blood T cell repertoires in COVID-19. About the research overall: The samples span acute and convalescent COVID-19 from the United States, Italy and Spain. The cDNA or gDNA used as material had been derived from T cells, B-cell-depleted T cells, or PBMCs.

Authors' methods: Cell counts per sample came from amplifying reference gene primers. The table came from immunoSEQ multiplex PCR; TCRdb's copy has only in-frame clones and leaves some out. For V, J and clone size, that table is used; D and trimming come from the DNA. The sample shows around 140,000 clones, about 86% of them seen only once. The CDR3 sequence is 17 residues long. Trimming took 0 bases from V and 3 from J; bases not matched to a gene: 9. CDR1 is SGDLS and CDR2 is YYNGEE in the germline V gene. The origin of this receptor is a woman in her sixties or seventies with acute or convalescent COVID-19. The chain employs TRBV9 and TRBJ2-1, with 7 positions matching TRBD2. The material sequenced was peripheral blood. The CDR3 region has the DNA TGTGCCAGCAGCGTAGCTACGGGGGAGGGTGGCTACAATGAGCAGTTCTTC. Translating gives CASSVATGEGGYNEQFF. The full variable domain, in which reference TRBV9 and TRBJ2-1 provide the parts outside the CDR3, is DSGVTQTPKHLITATGQRVTLRCSPRSGDLSVYWYQQSLDQGLQFLIQYYNGEERAKGNILERFSAQQFPDLHSELNLSSLELGDSALYFCASSVATGEGGYNEQFFGPGTRLTVL.